This TCR beta chain was captured in a study of identical twins. Study outcomes and limitations: Without tracking the same donors, conclusions rested on cross-sectional statistical analysis.

With no exceptions, donors were healthy Caucasians. This clonotype was seen a single time. The antigen remains undetermined. CDR1 and CDR2 (germline): SGHTA, FQGNSA. The CDR3 has 15 residues. The V end was cut by 3 bases, the J end by 5 bases, with 15 bases between. cDNA carried unique molecular identifiers, and a universal primer site was added by template switching. TCRdb reprocessed the 5' RACE reads via MiXCR and lists one record per CDR3 protein. This table has 500,000 or so distinct CDR3 sequences, approximately 15% appearing once. A further study also used this sample, focusing on yellow fever vaccine responses in identical twins.

The sample was CD4+ T cells sorted from blood. The clonotype comes from a young woman in good health. The chain has TRBV7-2 and TRBJ2-3; TRBD2 might be the D (6 bases). The CDR3: CASSFRRASVDTQYF. The CDR3 DNA reads as TGTGCCAGCAGCTTTAGGAGGGCCTCCGTAGATACGCAGTATTTT.